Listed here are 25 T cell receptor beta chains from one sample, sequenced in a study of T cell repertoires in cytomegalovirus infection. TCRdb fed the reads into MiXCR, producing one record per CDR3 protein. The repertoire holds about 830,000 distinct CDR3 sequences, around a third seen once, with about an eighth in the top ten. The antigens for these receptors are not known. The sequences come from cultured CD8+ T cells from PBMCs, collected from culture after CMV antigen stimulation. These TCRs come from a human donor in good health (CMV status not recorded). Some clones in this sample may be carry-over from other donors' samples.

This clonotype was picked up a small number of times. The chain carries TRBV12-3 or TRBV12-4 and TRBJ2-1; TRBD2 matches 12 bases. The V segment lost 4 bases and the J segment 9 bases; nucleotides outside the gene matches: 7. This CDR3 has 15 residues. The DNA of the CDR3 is TGTGCCAGCAGTTCTAGCGGGGGGGCCGAGGTTGAGCAGTTCTTC. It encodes CASSSSGGAEVEQFF.

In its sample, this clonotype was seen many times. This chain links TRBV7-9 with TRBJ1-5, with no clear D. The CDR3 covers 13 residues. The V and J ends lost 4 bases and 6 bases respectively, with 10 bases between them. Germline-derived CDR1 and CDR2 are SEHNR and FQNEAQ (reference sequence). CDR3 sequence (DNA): TGTGCCAGCAGCTCCTCGCTAATTCAGCCCCAGCATTTT. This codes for CASSSSLIQPQHF.

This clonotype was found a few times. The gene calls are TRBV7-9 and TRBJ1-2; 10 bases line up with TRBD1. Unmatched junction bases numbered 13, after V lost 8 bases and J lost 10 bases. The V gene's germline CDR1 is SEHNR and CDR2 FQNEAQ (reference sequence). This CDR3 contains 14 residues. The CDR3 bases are TGTGCCAGCCTTCCCGGACAGGGGGGGTATAACTACACCTTC. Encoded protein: CASLPGQGGYNYTF.

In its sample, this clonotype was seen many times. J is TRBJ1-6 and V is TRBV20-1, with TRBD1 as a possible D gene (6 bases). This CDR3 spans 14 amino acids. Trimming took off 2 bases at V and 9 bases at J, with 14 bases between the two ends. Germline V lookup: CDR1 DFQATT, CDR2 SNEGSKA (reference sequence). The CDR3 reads CSARTGAEGSPLHF. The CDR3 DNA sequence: TGCAGTGCTAGAACGGGGGCAGAAGGTTCACCCCTCCACTTT.

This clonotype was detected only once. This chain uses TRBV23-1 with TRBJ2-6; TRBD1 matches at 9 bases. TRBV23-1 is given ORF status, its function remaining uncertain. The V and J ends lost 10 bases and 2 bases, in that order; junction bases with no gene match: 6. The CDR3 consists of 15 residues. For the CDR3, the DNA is TGCGCCACCGGGACAGGGTTGGCTGGGGCCAACGTCCTGACTTTC. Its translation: CATGTGLAGANVLTF.

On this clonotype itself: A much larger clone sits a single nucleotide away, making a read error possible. The CDR3 sequence is CANILPGLLTDTQYF. CDR3 DNA: TGTGCCAACATCCTTCCGGGACTGCTCACAGATACGCAGTATTTT. The chain has TRBV7-2 and TRBJ2-3, with a tentative D call TRBD2 (6 bases). Germline CDR1 is SGHTA and CDR2 is FQGNSA. V was shortened by 10 bases and J by 2 bases, with 19 bases between the two germline ends. The CDR3 covers 15 residues.

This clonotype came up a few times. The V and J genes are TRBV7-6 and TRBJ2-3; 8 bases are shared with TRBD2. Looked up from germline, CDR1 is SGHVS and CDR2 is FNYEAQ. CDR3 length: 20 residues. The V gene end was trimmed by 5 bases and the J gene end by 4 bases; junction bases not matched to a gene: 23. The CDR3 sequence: CASSREGGGIFSFFADTQYF. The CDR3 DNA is TGTGCCAGCAGCCGAGAGGGCGGGGGGATCTTCTCCTTCTTTGCAGATACGCAGTATTTT.

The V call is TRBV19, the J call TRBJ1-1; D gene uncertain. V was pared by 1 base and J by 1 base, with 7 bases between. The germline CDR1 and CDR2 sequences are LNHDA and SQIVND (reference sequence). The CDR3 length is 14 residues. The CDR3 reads CASSIGLQNTEAFF. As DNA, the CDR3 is TGTGCCAGTAGTATAGGACTTCAGAACACTGAAGCTTTCTTT.

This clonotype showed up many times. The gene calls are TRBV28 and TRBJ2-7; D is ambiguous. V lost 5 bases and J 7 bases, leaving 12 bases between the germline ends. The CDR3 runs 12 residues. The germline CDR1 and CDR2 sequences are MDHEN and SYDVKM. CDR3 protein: CASSATPAEQYV. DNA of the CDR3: TGTGCCAGCAGTGCGACCCCCGCTGAGCAGTACGTC.

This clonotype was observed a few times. The CDR3 DNA follows: TGTGCCACCGGGGACAACCTGGAAAAACTGTTTTTT. Its translation: CATGDNLEKLFF. The gene calls are TRBV10-3 and TRBJ1-4; TRBD1 is a possible D gene (6 bases). CDR1 is ENHRY, CDR2 SYGVKD, per germline. V was cut by 10 bases and J by 8 bases, with 14 bases left in between. The CDR3 totals 12 residues.

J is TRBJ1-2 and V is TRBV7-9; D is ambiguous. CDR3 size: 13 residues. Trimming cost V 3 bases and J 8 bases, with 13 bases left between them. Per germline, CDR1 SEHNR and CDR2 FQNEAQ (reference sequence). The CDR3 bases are TGTGCCAGCAGCTTGGCCCTTGAACAGGGCTACACCTTC. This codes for CASSLALEQGYTF.

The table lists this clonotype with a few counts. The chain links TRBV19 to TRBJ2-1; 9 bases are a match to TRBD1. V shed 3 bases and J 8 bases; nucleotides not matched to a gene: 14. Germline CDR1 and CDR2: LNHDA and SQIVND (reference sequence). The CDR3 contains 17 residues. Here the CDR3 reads CASSILGQGKDQYEQFF. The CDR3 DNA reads TGTGCCAGTAGTATCCTGGGACAGGGAAAGGACCAATATGAGCAGTTCTTC.

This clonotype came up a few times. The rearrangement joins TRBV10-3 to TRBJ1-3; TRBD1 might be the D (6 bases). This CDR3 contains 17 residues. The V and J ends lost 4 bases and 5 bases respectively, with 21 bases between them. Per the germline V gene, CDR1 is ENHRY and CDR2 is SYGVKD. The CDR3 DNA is TGTGCCATCAGTGGGAACAGGGAAAGACTGCCCAGAAACACCATATATTTT. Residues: CAISGNRERLPRNTIYF.

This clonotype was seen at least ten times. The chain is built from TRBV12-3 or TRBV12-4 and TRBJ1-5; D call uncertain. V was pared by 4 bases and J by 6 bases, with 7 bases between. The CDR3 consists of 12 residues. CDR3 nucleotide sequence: TGTGCCAGCAGTTCCGAGGGTCAGCCCCAGCATTTT. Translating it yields CASSSEGQPQHF.

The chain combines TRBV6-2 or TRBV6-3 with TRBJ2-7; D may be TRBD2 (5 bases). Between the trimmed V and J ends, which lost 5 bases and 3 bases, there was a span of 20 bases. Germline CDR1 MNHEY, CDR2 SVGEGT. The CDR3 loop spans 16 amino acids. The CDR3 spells CASSQYSLSGLYEQYV. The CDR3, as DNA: TGTGCCAGCAGTCAGTATTCTCTCAGTGGACTCTACGAGCAGTACGTC.

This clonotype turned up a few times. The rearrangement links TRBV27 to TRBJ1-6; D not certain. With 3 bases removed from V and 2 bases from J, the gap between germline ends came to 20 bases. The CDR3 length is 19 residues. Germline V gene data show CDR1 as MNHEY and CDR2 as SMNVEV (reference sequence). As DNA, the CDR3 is TGTGCCAGCAGTTTCCTTCATACCGGGGAGTCTACCTATAATTCACCCCTCCACTTT. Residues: CASSFLHTGESTYNSPLHF.

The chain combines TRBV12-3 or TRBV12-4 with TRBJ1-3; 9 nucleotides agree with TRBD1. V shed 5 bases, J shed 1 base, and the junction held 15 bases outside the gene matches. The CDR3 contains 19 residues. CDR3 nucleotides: TGTGCCAGCAGTACTCCGGGACAGGGTTATGTGGGATCTGGAAACACCATATATTTT. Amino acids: CASSTPGQGYVGSGNTIYF.

The CDR3 DNA is TGTGCCAGTAGTATAGGCCCTCACGGGACAGATACGCAGTATTTT. It is translated as CASSIGPHGTDTQYF. The chain recombines TRBV19 with TRBJ2-3; D gene ambiguous. The V end was cut by 1 base, the J end by 3 bases, with 11 bases between. This CDR3 spans 15 amino acids. Germline V gives CDR1 LNHDA, CDR2 SQIVND (reference sequence).

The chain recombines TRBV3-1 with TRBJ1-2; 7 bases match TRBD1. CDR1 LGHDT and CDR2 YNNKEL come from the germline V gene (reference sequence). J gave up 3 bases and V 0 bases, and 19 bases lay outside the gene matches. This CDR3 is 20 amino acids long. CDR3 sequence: CASSQESQGGIKKRDYGYTF. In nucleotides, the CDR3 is TGTGCCAGCAGCCAAGAATCCCAGGGGGGGATAAAGAAGAGGGACTATGGCTACACCTTC. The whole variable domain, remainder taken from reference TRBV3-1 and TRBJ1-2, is DTAVSQTPKYLVTQMGNDKSIKCEQNLGHDTMYWYKQDSKKFLKIMFSYNNKELIINETVPNRFSPKSPDKAHLNLHINSLELGDSAVYFCASSQESQGGIKKRDYGYTFGSGTRLTVV.

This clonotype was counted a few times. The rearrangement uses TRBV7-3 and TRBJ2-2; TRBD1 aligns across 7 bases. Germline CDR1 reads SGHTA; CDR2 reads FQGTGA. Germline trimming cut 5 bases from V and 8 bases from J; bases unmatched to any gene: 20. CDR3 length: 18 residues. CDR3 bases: TGTGCCAGCAGCCCAGACAGGGTCGACCGCCTCTGGCGGGGGGAGCTGTTTTTT. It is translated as CASSPDRVDRLWRGELFF.

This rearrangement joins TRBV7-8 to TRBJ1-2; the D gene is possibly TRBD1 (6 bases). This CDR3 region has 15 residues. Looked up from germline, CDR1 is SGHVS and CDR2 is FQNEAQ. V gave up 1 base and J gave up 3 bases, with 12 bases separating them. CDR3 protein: CASSLDRVRDYGYTF. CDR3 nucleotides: TGTGCCAGCAGCTTAGACAGGGTTCGTGACTATGGCTACACCTTC. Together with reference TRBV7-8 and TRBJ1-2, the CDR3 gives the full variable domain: GAGVSQSPRYKVAKRGQDVALRCDPISGHVSLFWYQQALGQGPEFLTYFQNEAQLDKSGLPSDRFFAERPEGSVSTLKIQRTQQEDSAVYLCASSLDRVRDYGYTFGSGTRLTVV.

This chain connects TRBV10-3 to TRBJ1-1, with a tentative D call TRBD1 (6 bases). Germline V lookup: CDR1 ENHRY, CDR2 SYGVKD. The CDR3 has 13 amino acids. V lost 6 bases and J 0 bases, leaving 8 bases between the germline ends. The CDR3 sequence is CAIRTGLNTEAFF. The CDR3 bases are TGTGCCATCAGGACAGGATTGAACACTGAAGCTTTCTTT.

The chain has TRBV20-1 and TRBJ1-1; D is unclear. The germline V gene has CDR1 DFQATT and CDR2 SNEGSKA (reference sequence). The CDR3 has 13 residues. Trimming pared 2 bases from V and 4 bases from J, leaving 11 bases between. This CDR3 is CSARSKKITEAFF. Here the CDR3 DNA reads TGCAGTGCTAGATCAAAAAAAATCACTGAAGCTTTCTTT.

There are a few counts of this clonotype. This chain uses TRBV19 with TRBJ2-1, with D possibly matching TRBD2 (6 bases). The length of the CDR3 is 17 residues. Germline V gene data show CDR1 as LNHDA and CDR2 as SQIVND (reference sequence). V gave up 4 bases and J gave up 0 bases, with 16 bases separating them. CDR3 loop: CASSRRGLLSSYNEQFF. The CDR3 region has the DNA TGTGCCAGTAGTAGGCGGGGACTCCTTAGCTCCTACAATGAGCAGTTCTTC.

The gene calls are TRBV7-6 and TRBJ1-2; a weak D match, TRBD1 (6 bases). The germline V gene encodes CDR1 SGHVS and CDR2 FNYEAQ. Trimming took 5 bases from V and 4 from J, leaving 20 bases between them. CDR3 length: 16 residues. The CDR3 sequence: CASSLAKGGGIYGYTF. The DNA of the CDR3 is TGTGCCAGCAGCCTCGCCAAGGGGGGCGGTATCTATGGCTACACCTTC.